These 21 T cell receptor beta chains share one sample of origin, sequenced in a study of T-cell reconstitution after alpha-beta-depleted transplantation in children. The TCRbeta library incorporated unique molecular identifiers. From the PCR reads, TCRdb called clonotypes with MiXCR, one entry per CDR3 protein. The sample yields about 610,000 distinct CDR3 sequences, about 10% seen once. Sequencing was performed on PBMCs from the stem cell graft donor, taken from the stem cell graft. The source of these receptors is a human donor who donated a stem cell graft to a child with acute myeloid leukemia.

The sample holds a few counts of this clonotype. For the CDR3, the DNA is TGTGCCAGCAGCCGCATGGGGCAGGTCAACACTGAAGCTTTCTTT. This gives the protein CASSRMGQVNTEAFF. This chain connects TRBV12-3 or TRBV12-4 to TRBJ1-1; D perhaps matches TRBD1 (5 bases). Trimming pared 6 bases from V and 2 bases from J, leaving 16 bases between. The CDR3 is 15 residues long.

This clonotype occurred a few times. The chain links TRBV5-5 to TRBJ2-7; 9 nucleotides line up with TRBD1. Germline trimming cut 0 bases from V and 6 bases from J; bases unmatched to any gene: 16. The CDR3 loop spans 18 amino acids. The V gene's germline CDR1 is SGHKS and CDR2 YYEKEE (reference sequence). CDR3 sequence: CASSLDNRGRFRMSEQYF. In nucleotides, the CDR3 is TGTGCCAGCAGCTTGGATAACAGGGGGCGATTCCGGATGTCCGAGCAGTACTTC. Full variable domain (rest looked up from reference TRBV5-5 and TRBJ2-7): DAGVTQSPTHLIKTRGQQVTLRCSPISGHKSVSWYQQVLGQGPQFIFQYYEKEERGRGNFPDRFSARQFPNYSSELNVNALLLGDSALYLCASSLDNRGRFRMSEQYFGPGTRLTVT.

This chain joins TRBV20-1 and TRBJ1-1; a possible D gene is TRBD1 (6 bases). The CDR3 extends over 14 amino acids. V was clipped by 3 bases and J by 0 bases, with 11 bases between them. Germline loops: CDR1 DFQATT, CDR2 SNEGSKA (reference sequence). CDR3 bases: TGCAGTGCTAGTCGGGACACCATGAACACTGAAGCTTTCTTT. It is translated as CSASRDTMNTEAFF.

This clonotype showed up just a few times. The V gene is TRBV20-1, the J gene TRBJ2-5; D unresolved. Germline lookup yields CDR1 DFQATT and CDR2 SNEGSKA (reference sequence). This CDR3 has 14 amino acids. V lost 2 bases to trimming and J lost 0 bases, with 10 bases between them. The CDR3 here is CSARPRRNQETQYF. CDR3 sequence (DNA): TGCAGTGCTAGACCGCGACGGAACCAAGAGACCCAGTACTTC.

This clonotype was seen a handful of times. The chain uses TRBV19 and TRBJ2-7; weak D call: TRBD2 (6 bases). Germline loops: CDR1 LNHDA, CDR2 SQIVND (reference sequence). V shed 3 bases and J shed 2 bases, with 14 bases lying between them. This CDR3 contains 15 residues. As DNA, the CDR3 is TGTGCCAGTAGTATTCTTGGCGGGATTGCCTACGAGCAGTACTTC. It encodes CASSILGGIAYEQYF.

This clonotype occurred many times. In nucleotides, the CDR3 is TGTGCCAGCAGTCCTACAGGGGCTACGAATGAGCAGTTCTTC. Amino acid sequence: CASSPTGATNEQFF. The chain carries TRBV6-2 or TRBV6-3 and TRBJ2-1; TRBD1 aligns across 7 bases. CDR1 MNHEY and CDR2 SVGEGT come from the germline V gene. The CDR3 sequence is 14 residues long. With V trimmed by 5 bases and J by 7 bases, 8 bases remained unmatched.

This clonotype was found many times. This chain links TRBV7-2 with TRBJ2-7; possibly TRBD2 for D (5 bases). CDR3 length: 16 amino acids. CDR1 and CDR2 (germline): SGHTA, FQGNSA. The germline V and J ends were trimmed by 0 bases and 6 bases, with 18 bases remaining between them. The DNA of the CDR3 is TGTGCCAGCAGCTTAGCCTCCCCGGACTGGGCCCTCGAGCAGTACTTC. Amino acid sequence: CASSLASPDWALEQYF.

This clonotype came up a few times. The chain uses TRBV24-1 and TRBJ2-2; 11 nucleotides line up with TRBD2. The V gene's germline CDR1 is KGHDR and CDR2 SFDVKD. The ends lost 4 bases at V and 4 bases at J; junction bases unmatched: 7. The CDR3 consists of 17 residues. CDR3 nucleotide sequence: TGTGCCACCAGTGAATATAGCGGGAGGGCCGGCACCGGGGAGCTGTTTTTT. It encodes CATSEYSGRAGTGELFF.

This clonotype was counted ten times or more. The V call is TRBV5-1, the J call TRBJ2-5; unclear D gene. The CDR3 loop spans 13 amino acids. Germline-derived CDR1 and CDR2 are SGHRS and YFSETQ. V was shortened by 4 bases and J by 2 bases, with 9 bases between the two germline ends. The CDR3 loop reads CASSPDLQETQYF. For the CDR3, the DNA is TGCGCCAGCAGCCCGGACCTTCAAGAGACCCAGTACTTC.

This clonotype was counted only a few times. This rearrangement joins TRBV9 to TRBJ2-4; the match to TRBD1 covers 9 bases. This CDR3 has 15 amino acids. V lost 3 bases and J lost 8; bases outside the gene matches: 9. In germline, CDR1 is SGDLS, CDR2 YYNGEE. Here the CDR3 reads CASSAYGTGRDIQYF. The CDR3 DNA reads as TGTGCCAGCAGCGCGTACGGGACAGGGAGGGACATTCAGTACTTC. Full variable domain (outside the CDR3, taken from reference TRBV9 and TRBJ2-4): DSGVTQTPKHLITATGQRVTLRCSPRSGDLSVYWYQQSLDQGLQFLIQYYNGEERAKGNILERFSAQQFPDLHSELNLSSLELGDSALYFCASSAYGTGRDIQYFGAGTRLSVL.

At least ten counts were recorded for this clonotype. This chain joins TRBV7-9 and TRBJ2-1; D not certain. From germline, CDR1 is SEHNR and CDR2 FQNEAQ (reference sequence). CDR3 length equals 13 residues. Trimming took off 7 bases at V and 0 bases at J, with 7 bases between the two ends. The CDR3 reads CASTTASYNEQFF. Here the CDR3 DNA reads TGTGCCAGCACCACCGCCTCCTACAATGAGCAGTTCTTC.

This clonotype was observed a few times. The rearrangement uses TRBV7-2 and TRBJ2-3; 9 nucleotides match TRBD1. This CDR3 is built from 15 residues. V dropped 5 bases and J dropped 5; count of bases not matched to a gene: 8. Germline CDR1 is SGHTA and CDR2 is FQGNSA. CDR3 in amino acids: CASSLDRGWEDTQYF. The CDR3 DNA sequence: TGTGCCAGCAGCCTGGACAGGGGCTGGGAAGATACGCAGTATTTT.

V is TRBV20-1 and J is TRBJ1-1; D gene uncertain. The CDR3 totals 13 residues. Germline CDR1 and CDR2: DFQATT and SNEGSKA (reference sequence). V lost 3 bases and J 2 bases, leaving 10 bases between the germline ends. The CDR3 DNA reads TGCAGTGCTAGCGGGCAGCTAAACACTGAAGCTTTCTTT. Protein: CSASGQLNTEAFF.

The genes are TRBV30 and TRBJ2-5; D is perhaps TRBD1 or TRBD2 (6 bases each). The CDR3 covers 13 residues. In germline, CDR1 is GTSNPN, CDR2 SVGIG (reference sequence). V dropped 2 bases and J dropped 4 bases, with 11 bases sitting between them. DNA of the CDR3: TGTGCCTGGAGTAGCAGGGGAGGAGAGACCCAGTACTTC. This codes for CAWSSRGGETQYF.

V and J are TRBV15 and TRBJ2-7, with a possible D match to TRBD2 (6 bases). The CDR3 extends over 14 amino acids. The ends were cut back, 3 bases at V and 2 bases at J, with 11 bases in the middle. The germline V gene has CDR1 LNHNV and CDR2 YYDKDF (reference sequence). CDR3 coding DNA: TGTGCCACCAGCAGGACGGAGGGGACCTACGAGCAGTACTTC. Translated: CATSRTEGTYEQYF.

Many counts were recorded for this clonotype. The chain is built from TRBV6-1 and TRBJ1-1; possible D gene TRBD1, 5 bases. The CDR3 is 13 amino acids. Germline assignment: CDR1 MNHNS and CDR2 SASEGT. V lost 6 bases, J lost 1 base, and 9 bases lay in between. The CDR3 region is CASRRQRNTEAFF. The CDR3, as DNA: TGTGCCAGCAGGCGACAGAGGAACACTGAAGCTTTCTTT.

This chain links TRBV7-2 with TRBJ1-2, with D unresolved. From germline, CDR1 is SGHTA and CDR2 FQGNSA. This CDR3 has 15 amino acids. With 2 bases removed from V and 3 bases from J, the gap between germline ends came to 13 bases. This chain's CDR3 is CASSLLGPTDYGYTF. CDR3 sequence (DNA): TGTGCCAGCAGCTTACTTGGTCCCACAGACTATGGCTACACCTTC.

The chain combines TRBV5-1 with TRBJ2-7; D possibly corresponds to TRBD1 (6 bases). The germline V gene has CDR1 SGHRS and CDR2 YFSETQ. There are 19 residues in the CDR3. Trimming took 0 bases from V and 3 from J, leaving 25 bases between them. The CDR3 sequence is CASSLAPGLLPGHLYEQYF. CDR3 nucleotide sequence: TGCGCCAGCAGCTTGGCCCCTGGCCTACTCCCGGGACACCTCTACGAGCAGTACTTC.

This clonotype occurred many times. CDR3 sequence: CASSLGGPFYGYTF. In DNA, the CDR3 is TGTGCCAGCAGCTTAGGGGGACCCTTCTATGGCTACACCTTC. V gene TRBV7-2 combines with J gene TRBJ1-2, with a tentative D call TRBD1 (5 bases). V lost 1 base and J lost 4, with 10 bases in between. CDR1 SGHTA and CDR2 FQGNSA come from the germline V gene. This CDR3 is 14 amino acids long.

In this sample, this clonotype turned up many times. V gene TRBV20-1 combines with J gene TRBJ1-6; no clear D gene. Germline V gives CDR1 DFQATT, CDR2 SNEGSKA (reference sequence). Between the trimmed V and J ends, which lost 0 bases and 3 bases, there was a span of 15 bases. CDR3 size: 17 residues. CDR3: CSARDVGRSGYNSPLHF. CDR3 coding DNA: TGCAGTGCTAGAGACGTTGGGCGCAGCGGCTATAATTCACCCCTCCACTTT.

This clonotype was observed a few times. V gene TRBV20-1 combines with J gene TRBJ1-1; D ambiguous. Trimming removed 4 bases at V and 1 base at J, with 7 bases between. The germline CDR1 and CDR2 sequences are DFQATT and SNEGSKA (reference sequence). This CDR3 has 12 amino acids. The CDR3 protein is CSAKAGNTEAFF. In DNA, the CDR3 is TGCAGTGCTAAGGCAGGGAACACTGAAGCTTTCTTT.